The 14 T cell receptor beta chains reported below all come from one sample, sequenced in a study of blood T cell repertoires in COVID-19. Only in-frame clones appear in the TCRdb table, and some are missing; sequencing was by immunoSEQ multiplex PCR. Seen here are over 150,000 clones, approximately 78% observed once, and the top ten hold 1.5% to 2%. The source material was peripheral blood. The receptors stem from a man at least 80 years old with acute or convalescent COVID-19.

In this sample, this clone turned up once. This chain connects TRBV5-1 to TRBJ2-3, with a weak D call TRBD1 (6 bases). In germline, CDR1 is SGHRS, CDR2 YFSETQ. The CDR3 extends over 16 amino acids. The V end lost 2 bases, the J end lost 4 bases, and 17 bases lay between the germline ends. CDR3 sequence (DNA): TGCGCCAGCAGCTTTGTCCCACAGGGTAACGCAGATACGCAGTATTTT. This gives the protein CASSFVPQGNADTQYF.

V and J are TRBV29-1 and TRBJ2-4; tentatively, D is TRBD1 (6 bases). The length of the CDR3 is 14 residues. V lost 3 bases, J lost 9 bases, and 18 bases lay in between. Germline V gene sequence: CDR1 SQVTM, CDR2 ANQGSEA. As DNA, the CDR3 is TGCAGCGTTGATATCCCGGGGACACAGGCCATTCAGTACTTC. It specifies CSVDIPGTQAIQYF.

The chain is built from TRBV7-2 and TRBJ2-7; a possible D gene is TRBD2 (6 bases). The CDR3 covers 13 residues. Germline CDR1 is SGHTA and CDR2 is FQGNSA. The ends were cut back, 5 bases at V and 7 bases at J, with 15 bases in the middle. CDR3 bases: TGTGCCAGCAGCCTCAACCGGGCGGGGGAGCAGTACTTC. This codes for CASSLNRAGEQYF.

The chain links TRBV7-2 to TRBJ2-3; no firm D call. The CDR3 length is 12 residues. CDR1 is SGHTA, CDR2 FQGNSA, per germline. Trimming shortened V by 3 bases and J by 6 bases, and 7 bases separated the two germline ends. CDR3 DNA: TGTGCCAGCAGCTTTATGCGGGATACGCAGTATTTT. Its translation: CASSFMRDTQYF.

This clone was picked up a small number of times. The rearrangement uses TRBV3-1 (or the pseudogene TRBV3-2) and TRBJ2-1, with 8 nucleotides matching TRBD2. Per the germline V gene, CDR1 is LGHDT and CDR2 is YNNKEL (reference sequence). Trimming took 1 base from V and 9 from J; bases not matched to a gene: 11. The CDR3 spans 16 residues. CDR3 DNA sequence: TGTGCCAGCAGCCAAGGAGGGACTAGAGTGTTGAGTGAGCAGTTCTTC. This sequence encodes CASSQGGTRVLSEQFF.

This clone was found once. The CDR3 protein is CASSYGRMQAFF. CDR3 DNA: TGTGCCAGCAGCTACGGGAGGATGCAAGCTTTCTTT. This chain connects TRBV11-2 to TRBJ1-1, with D hard to call. Trimming left V 4 bases short and J 9 bases short, with 12 bases between. Germline CDR1 and CDR2: SGHAT and FQNNGV. The CDR3 is made up of 12 amino acids.

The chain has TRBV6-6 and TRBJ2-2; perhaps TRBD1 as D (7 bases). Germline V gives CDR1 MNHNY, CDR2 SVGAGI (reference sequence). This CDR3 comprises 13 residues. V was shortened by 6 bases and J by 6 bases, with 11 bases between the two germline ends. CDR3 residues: CASREGAAGELFF. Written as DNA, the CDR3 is TGTGCCAGCAGGGAGGGGGCGGCCGGGGAGCTGTTTTTT.

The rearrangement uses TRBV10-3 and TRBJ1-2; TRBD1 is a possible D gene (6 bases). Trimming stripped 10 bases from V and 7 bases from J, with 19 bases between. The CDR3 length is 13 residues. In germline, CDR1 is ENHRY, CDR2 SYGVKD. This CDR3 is CATADTLGGGYTF. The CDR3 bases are TGTGCCACCGCTGACACGCTAGGGGGTGGCTACACCTTC.

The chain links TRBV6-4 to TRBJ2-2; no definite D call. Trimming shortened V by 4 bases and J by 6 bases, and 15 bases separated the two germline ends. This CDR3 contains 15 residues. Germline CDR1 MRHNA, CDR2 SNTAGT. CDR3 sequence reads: CASSGDSGFPGELFF. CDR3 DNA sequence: TGTGCCAGCAGTGGAGATTCGGGTTTTCCCGGGGAGCTGTTTTTT.

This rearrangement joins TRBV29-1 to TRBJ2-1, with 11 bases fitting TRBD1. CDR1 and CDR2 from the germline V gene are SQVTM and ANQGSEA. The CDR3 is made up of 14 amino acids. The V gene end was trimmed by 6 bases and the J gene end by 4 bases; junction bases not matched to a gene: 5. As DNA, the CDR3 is TGCAGCGTCGCCGGGACAGGGGGTTACAATGAGCAGTTCTTC. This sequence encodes CSVAGTGGYNEQFF.

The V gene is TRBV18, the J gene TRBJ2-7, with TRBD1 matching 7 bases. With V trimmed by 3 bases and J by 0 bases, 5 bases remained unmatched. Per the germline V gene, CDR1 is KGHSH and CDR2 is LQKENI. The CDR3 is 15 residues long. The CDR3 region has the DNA TGTGCCAGCTCACCCTTGGGACAGAGCTCCTACGAGCAGTACTTC. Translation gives CASSPLGQSSYEQYF.

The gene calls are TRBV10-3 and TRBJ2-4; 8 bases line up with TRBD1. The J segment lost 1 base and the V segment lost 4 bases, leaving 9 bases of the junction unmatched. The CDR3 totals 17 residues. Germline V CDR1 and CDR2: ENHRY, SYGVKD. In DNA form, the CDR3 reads TGTGCCATCAGTGCCGGGTTTACAGGGGGGGCCAAAAACATTCAGTACTTC. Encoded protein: CAISAGFTGGAKNIQYF.

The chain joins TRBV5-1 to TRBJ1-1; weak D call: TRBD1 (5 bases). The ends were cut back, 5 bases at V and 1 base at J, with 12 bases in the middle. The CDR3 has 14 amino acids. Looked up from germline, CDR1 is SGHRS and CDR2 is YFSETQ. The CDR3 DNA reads TGCGCCAGCAGAAGTCAGGGATGGAACACTGAAGCTTTCTTT. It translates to CASRSQGWNTEAFF.

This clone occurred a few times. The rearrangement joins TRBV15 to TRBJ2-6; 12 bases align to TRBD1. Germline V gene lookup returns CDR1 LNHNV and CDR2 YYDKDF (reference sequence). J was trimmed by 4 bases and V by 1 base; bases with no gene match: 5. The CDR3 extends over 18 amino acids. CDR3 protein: CATSRGWDRGLGANVLTF. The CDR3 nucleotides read TGTGCCACCAGCAGAGGTTGGGACAGGGGGCTCGGGGCCAACGTCCTGACTTTC.